The TCR beta chain described here comes from a study of technical replicates of blood from four donors. Measured with immunoSEQ multiplex PCR; TCRdb has only the in-frame clones, and not every one. The sample consists of around 17,000 clones, approximately 83% of them appearing once. The length of the CDR3 is 14 residues. V shed 4 bases and J 8 bases; nucleotides not matched to a gene: 9. Looked up from germline, CDR1 is GTSNPN and CDR2 is SVGIG (reference sequence). The chain carries TRBV30 and TRBJ1-4; TRBD1 matches 8 bases. The TCR sequence derives from a human donor in good health. Some clones in this sample may be carry-over from other donors' samples. Sequencing used PBMCs. Here the CDR3 reads CAWTSTGVGEKLFF. In DNA, the CDR3 is TGTGCCTGGACGTCGACAGGGGTTGGCGAAAAACTGTTTTTT.